Following are 10 T cell receptor beta chains from one sample sequenced in a study of cytomegalovirus exposure and HLA in healthy donors. This PCR relied on a set of 60 Vbeta primers and 13 Jbeta primers. Profiling relied on immunoSEQ multiplex PCR, and the TCRdb table lists in-frame clones only, not all of them. Among more than 75,000 clones listed, about four fifths were seen once. Sequencing was carried out using PBMCs. These receptors were collected from a woman younger than 30 in good health and CMV-seropositive.

This chain joins TRBV7-9 and TRBJ2-1, with 11 bases that match TRBD2. V shed 7 bases and J 5 bases; nucleotides not matched to a gene: 1. Germline CDR1 SEHNR, CDR2 FQNEAQ (reference sequence). CDR3 length: 13 residues. CDR3 protein: CASKLAGDNEQFF. The DNA of the CDR3 is TGTGCCAGCAAACTAGCGGGGGACAATGAGCAGTTCTTC.

This chain uses TRBV25-1 with TRBJ2-7; TRBD1 agrees at 11 bases. The J segment lost 6 bases and the V segment lost 0 bases, leaving 4 bases of the junction unmatched. CDR1 MGHDK and CDR2 SYGVNS come from the germline V gene. CDR3 size: 15 residues. In nucleotides, the CDR3 is TGTGCCAGCAGTGAATATCCGGACAGGGGGCGCGAGCAGTACTTC. Its protein is CASSEYPDRGREQYF.

V and J are TRBV19 and TRBJ2-7; D is unresolved. The CDR3 spans 14 residues. Between the trimmed V and J ends, which lost 8 bases and 2 bases, there was a span of 16 bases. From germline, CDR1 is LNHDA and CDR2 SQIVND (reference sequence). The CDR3 here is CASGSSRLAYEQYF. For the CDR3, the DNA is TGTGCCAGTGGATCCTCGCGGCTAGCCTACGAGCAGTACTTC.

This clone was seen just once. The gene calls are TRBV7-6 and TRBJ1-6, with D unresolved. The germline V and J ends were trimmed by 5 bases and 7 bases, with 15 bases remaining between them. The length of the CDR3 is 15 residues. The germline CDR1 and CDR2 sequences are SGHVS and FNYEAQ. The CDR3 sequence: CASSALQDKNSPLHF. CDR3 nucleotides: TGTGCCAGCAGCGCCCTCCAGGATAAAAATTCACCCCTCCACTTT.

The chain combines TRBV7-9 with TRBJ1-1, with 12 bases fitting TRBD1. V was clipped by 0 bases and J by 10 bases; unmatched bases: 6. The germline V gene encodes CDR1 SEHNR and CDR2 FQNEAQ (reference sequence). The CDR3 extends over 15 amino acids. CDR3 DNA: TGTGCCAGCAGCTTAGCGCCGGGACAGGGGGCGGCAGCTTTCTTT. Encoded protein: CASSLAPGQGAAAFF.

This sequence joins TRBV5-6 and TRBJ2-5; D gene unclear. This CDR3 has 13 amino acids. The germline CDR1 and CDR2 sequences are SGHDT and YYEEEE. V was cut by 2 bases and J by 2 bases, with 7 bases left in between. CDR3 sequence reads: CASSFYSQETQYF. CDR3 coding DNA: TGTGCCAGCAGCTTTTATAGTCAAGAGACCCAGTACTTC.

The rearrangement joins TRBV19 to TRBJ2-3, with no clear D. CDR1 is LNHDA, CDR2 SQIVND, per germline (reference sequence). This CDR3 has 14 residues. V was clipped by 3 bases and J by 3 bases, with 10 bases between them. The CDR3 DNA follows: TGTGCCAGTAGTATCCCCGGCGGTACAGATACGCAGTATTTT. Amino acid sequence: CASSIPGGTDTQYF.

This chain links TRBV29-1 with TRBJ2-3; 11 nucleotides align to TRBD2. The CDR3 runs 15 residues. From germline, CDR1 is SQVTM and CDR2 ANQGSEA. After removal of 3 bases from V and 7 bases from J, the junction contained 9 bases not matched to a gene. The CDR3 loop is CSVDGLAGGPNTQYF. The CDR3 coding sequence is TGCAGCGTTGATGGGTTAGCGGGAGGGCCAAATACGCAGTATTTT.

The chain joins TRBV18 to TRBJ2-7; 7 bases map to TRBD1. CDR3 length: 15 amino acids. CDR1 KGHSH and CDR2 LQKENI come from the germline V gene. V shed 3 bases and J 1 base; nucleotides not matched to a gene: 6. The CDR3 DNA sequence: TGTGCCAGCTCACCCTCCCGGGACAGATCCTACGAGCAGTACTTC. Its protein is CASSPSRDRSYEQYF. Variable domain in full (rest from reference TRBV18 and TRBJ2-7): NAGVMQNPRHLVRRRGQEARLRCSPMKGHSHVYWYRQLPEEGLKFMVYLQKENIIDESGMPKERFSAEFPKEGPSILRIQQVVRGDSAAYFCASSPSRDRSYEQYFGPGTRLTVT.

The V gene is TRBV27, the J gene TRBJ2-1; 13 positions match TRBD2. CDR3 length equals 16 residues. CDR1 and CDR2 (germline): MNHEY, SMNVEV (reference sequence). The V segment lost 2 bases and the J segment 4 bases; nucleotides outside the gene matches: 2. Here the CDR3 reads CASSLTSGRGYNEQFF. The CDR3 region has the DNA TGTGCCAGCAGTTTAACTAGCGGGAGGGGTTACAATGAGCAGTTCTTC.